One and the same sample provided the 15 T cell receptor beta chains below, sequenced in a study of blood T cells in healthy people across ages (dated by TCRdb to the mid-2010s). Libraries were constructed by 5' RACE. The data were produced on an Illumina HiSeq 2500. A second PCR of roughly 6 to 11 cycles was run with a J-beta primer mix and a sample-barcoded 5' primer. TCRdb passed the public sequencing reads through fastp at Q25 and MiXCR, retaining productive beta sequences. Merged by CDR3 protein, the rows form single entries marked with the most common genes and DNA. In all, the sample holds some 1.5 million distinct CDR3 sequences, and about 30% of those were seen once. Around 7.7% of the sample rests with the top ten. The sample comprised blood. All receptors come from a woman aged 25 to 39 in good health.

The CDR3 nucleotides read TGTGCCACCAGCAGAGATGGGATAGGGGCCGGAAACACCATATATTTT. Amino acid sequence: CATSRDGIGAGNTIYF. J is TRBJ1-3 and V is TRBV15, with D possibly TRBD1 on 5 matching bases. V lost 0 bases, J lost 4 bases, and 13 bases lay in between. In germline, CDR1 is LNHNV, CDR2 YYDKDF (reference sequence). CDR3 length: 16 amino acids.

This sequence joins TRBV29-1 and TRBJ1-2, with D maybe TRBD1 (5 bases). The germline V and J ends were trimmed by 3 bases and 4 bases, with 12 bases remaining between them. The CDR3 extends over 13 amino acids. The germline V gene has CDR1 SQVTM and CDR2 ANQGSEA. CDR3 region: CSVDSVGGYGYTF. The CDR3 bases are TGCAGCGTTGATTCGGTTGGGGGCTATGGCTACACCTTC.

The chain couples TRBV3-1 to TRBJ2-2, with D perhaps matching TRBD1 or TRBD2 (5 bases each). Germline loops: CDR1 LGHDT, CDR2 YNNKEL (reference sequence). Deletions cut 2 bases from V and 4 bases from J, with 17 bases between. The CDR3 spans 17 residues. CDR3 protein: CASSQSQGGPGTGELFF. DNA of the CDR3: TGTGCCAGCAGCCAATCCCAGGGCGGGCCGGGCACCGGGGAGCTGTTTTTT. Full variable domain (remainder filled in from reference TRBV3-1 and TRBJ2-2): DTAVSQTPKYLVTQMGNDKSIKCEQNLGHDTMYWYKQDSKKFLKIMFSYNNKELIINETVPNRFSPKSPDKAHLNLHINSLELGDSAVYFCASSQSQGGPGTGELFFGEGSRLTVL.

V usage is TRBV29-1 and J usage is TRBJ2-7; 7 bases are shared with TRBD1. J was trimmed by 3 bases and V by 7 bases; bases with no gene match: 9. The CDR3 is 13 amino acids. Germline V gene data show CDR1 as SQVTM and CDR2 as ANQGSEA. The CDR3, as DNA: TGCAGCGCAAAGACAGGGAGTAACTACGAGCAGTACTTC. Amino acid sequence: CSAKTGSNYEQYF.

Regarding this clonotype: One junction end disagrees with the germline gene, perhaps due to a read error. The chain combines TRBV20-1 with TRBJ2-7, with D uncertain. Germline lookup yields CDR1 DFQATT and CDR2 SNEGSKA (reference sequence). CDR3 length equals 11 residues. The CDR3 nucleotides read TGCAGTGCTAGCGAGGCTTACGGGCAGTACTTC. Encoded protein: CSASEAYGQYF.

This clonotype was counted many times. The chain joins TRBV5-1 to TRBJ2-7, with D unresolved. Germline loops: CDR1 SGHRS, CDR2 YFSETQ. This CDR3 spans 15 amino acids. The V end was cut by 0 bases, the J end by 0 bases, with 10 bases between. The CDR3 DNA sequence: TGCGCCAGCAGCTTGGAATTGGCGGTCTCCTACGAGCAGTACTTC. Its translation is CASSLELAVSYEQYF.

This clonotype was found a few times. The rearrangement joins TRBV20-1 to TRBJ1-4; 7 bases line up with TRBD1. Germline-derived CDR1 and CDR2 are DFQATT and SNEGSKA (reference sequence). The CDR3 has 15 residues. V was clipped by 1 base and J by 13 bases; unmatched bases: 15. As DNA, the CDR3 is TGCAGTGCTAGAGGGTCCGGGACAGTAGAGGATGGACTGTTTTTT. Its protein product is CSARGSGTVEDGLFF.

The chain has TRBV30 and TRBJ2-6; maybe TRBD2 (5 bases). The ends were cut back, 0 bases at V and 0 bases at J, with 12 bases in the middle. CDR1 and CDR2 (germline): GTSNPN, SVGIG (reference sequence). The CDR3 totals 17 residues. CDR3 coding DNA: TGTGCCTGGAGTGTAGCGAGCGGAAACTCTGGGGCCAACGTCCTGACTTTC. This codes for CAWSVASGNSGANVLTF.

V gene TRBV20-1 combines with J gene TRBJ2-3; 11 bases map to TRBD2. V gave up 6 bases and J gave up 2 bases; unmatched junction bases: 7. The CDR3 totals 15 residues. CDR1 is DFQATT, CDR2 SNEGSKA, per germline (reference sequence). CDR3 amino acids: CSATGTSGPTDTQYF. CDR3 bases: TGCAGTGCAACCGGGACTAGCGGCCCCACAGATACGCAGTATTTT.

This clonotype was counted once. The chain joins TRBV24-1 to TRBJ1-1; D uncertain. Germline lookup yields CDR1 KGHDR and CDR2 SFDVKD. The CDR3 loop spans 15 amino acids. V lost 4 bases and J lost 4, with 15 bases in between. In DNA form, the CDR3 reads TGTGCCACCAGTGAGAAGAAGGAAAGGGCCACTGAAGCTTTCTTT. Protein product: CATSEKKERATEAFF.

This clonotype has only a few counts. This sequence joins TRBV18 and TRBJ1-1; D is unresolved. Trimming removed 3 bases at V and 0 bases at J, with 11 bases between. CDR1 and CDR2 (germline): KGHSH, LQKENI. The CDR3 extends over 15 amino acids. The CDR3 sequence is CASSPRNNMNTEAFF. The CDR3 DNA reads as TGTGCCAGCTCACCTCGGAACAACATGAACACTGAAGCTTTCTTT.

The table lists this clonotype with a few counts. The chain couples TRBV10-3 to TRBJ1-2; D ambiguous. Per the germline V gene, CDR1 is ENHRY and CDR2 is SYGVKD. V was shortened by 4 bases and J by 4 bases, with 10 bases between the two germline ends. This CDR3 contains 13 residues. CDR3 sequence reads: CAISVILAYGYTF. CDR3 nucleotides: TGTGCCATCAGTGTGATTCTGGCCTATGGCTACACCTTC.

With respect to this clonotype: A read error may be the cause here, since a much bigger clone is one base away. J is TRBJ2-1 and V is TRBV6-5; 9 bases are shared with TRBD1. The germline CDR1 and CDR2 sequences are MNHEY and SVGAGI. This CDR3 spans 15 amino acids. J was trimmed by 10 bases and V by 5 bases; bases with no gene match: 12. The CDR3 is CASSPYGTGSSEQFF. CDR3 DNA: TGTGCCAGCAGTCCCTACGGGACAGGGTCCTCCGAGCAGTTCTTC.

This clonotype came up a few times. This chain connects TRBV6-4 to TRBJ2-4; a weak D match, TRBD1 (6 bases). The J call may be faulty, since TRBJ2-7 better matches the DNA end. CDR1 is MRHNA and CDR2 is SNTAGT in the germline V gene. The CDR3 has 13 amino acids. CDR3 residues: CASSDPTGYEQYF. Here the CDR3 DNA reads TGTGCCAGCAGTGACCCAACAGGGTACGAGCAGTACTTC.

In its sample, this clonotype was seen a few times. The rearrangement joins TRBV12-3 or TRBV12-4 to TRBJ2-1; TRBD1 aligns across 9 bases. CDR3 length equals 14 residues. The trim removed 6 bases at V and 7 bases at J, leaving 7 bases unmatched. The CDR3 DNA is TGTGCCAGCAGGGCCGGGACAGGGCCAAATGAGCAGTTCTTC. As protein: CASRAGTGPNEQFF.